A single sample is the source of the 16 T cell receptor beta chains below, sequenced in a study of T cell repertoires in cytomegalovirus infection. TCRdb itself ran the reads through MiXCR, one entry per CDR3 protein. The repertoire holds about 740,000 distinct CDR3 sequences, with 35% as singletons. The specimen sequenced was PBMCs. These receptors came from a human donor in good health (CMV status not recorded). Some clones in this sample may be carry-over from other donors' samples.

CDR3 in amino acids: CASPRQPTNEKLFF. CDR3 sequence (DNA): TGTGCCAGCCCTAGACAACCAACTAATGAAAAACTGTTTTTT. The rearrangement uses TRBV27 and TRBJ1-4; D is uncertain. Trimming stripped 8 bases from V and 0 bases from J, with 10 bases between. This CDR3 region has 14 residues. The germline CDR1 and CDR2 sequences are MNHEY and SMNVEV (reference sequence).

V and J are TRBV24-1 and TRBJ2-1, with TRBD2 matching 8 bases. The germline CDR1 and CDR2 sequences are KGHDR and SFDVKD. The length of the CDR3 is 12 residues. After removal of 1 base from V and 16 bases from J, the junction contained 5 bases not matched to a gene. CDR3 bases: TGTGCCACCAGTGATTTACGAGGGACTAGTTTCTTC. Translated, it gives CATSDLRGTSFF.

This clonotype was seen only a few times. This sequence joins TRBV12-3 or TRBV12-4 and TRBJ1-2; TRBD1 is a possible D gene (5 bases). The CDR3 contains 15 residues. The ends were cut back, 6 bases at V and 4 bases at J, with 18 bases in the middle. CDR3 coding DNA: TGTGCCAGCAGCCTGTTGGGGGTCCTCAGCTATGGCTACACCTTC. As protein: CASSLLGVLSYGYTF.

The chain is built from TRBV3-1 and TRBJ2-7, with D possibly called TRBD1 or TRBD2 (7 bases each). The ends were cut back, 0 bases at V and 4 bases at J, with 13 bases in the middle. This CDR3 comprises 15 residues. CDR1 is LGHDT, CDR2 YNNKEL, per germline (reference sequence). CDR3 nucleotides: TGTGCCAGCAGCCAAGATCAGGGGGGGACTTACGAGCAGTACTTC. The encoded protein is CASSQDQGGTYEQYF.

V gene TRBV10-3 combines with J gene TRBJ1-5; 7 nucleotides align to TRBD1. Germline CDR1 reads ENHRY; CDR2 reads SYGVKD. The CDR3 loop spans 16 amino acids. With 4 bases clipped from V and 3 bases from J, the junction kept 9 bases outside the gene matches. Here the CDR3 DNA reads TGTGCCATCAGTGGGGGAACAGGGGCAATCAATCAGCCCCAGCATTTT. Amino acid sequence: CAISGGTGAINQPQHF.

The chain couples TRBV28 to TRBJ1-2; D ambiguous. Trimming shortened V by 3 bases and J by 0 bases, and 11 bases separated the two germline ends. Germline V gene sequence: CDR1 MDHEN, CDR2 SYDVKM. The CDR3 is 15 amino acids. CDR3 in amino acids: CASSLAGLTNYGYTF. The DNA for the CDR3 is TGTGCCAGCAGTTTGGCGGGTCTCACTAACTATGGCTACACCTTC.

A remark on this clonotype: A read error may account for a junction end that differs from germline. The chain uses TRBV6-6 and TRBJ2-1, with no clear D. Germline assignment: CDR1 MNHNY and CDR2 SVGAGI (reference sequence). The CDR3 has 15 amino acids. CDR3 in DNA: TGTGCCAGCAGTTACAGTATGGCTGTCTACAAGGAGCAGTTCTTC. This translates into CASSYSMAVYKEQFF.

V gene TRBV6-4 combines with J gene TRBJ2-2; D uncertain. There are 15 residues in the CDR3. The germline V gene has CDR1 MRHNA and CDR2 SNTAGT. V was trimmed by 3 bases and J by 0 bases, leaving 8 bases between them. CDR3 nucleotides: TGTGCCAGCAGTGAAAGGGCGGCGAACACCGGGGAGCTGTTTTTT. Protein product: CASSERAANTGELFF.

The J gene is TRBJ2-3, the V gene TRBV28, with D perhaps matching TRBD1 or TRBD2 (5 bases each). Trimming removed 8 bases from V and 2 bases from J, with 29 bases in between. CDR3 length: 19 amino acids. Germline V gives CDR1 MDHEN, CDR2 SYDVKM. CDR3 region: CASAPTPGRSWMTTDTQYF. In DNA form, the CDR3 reads TGTGCCAGCGCACCAACCCCGGGACGGAGTTGGATGACCACAGATACGCAGTATTTT. Drawing the rest from reference TRBV28 and TRBJ2-3, the complete variable domain is DVKVTQSSRYLVKRTGEKVFLECVQDMDHENMFWYRQDPGLGLRLIYFSYDVKMKEKGDIPEGYSVSREKKERFSLILESASTNQTSMYLCASAPTPGRSWMTTDTQYFGPGTRLTVL.

Of note for this clonotype: This may be a read error, as it is one base from a much larger clone. The genes are TRBV28 and TRBJ2-5; 11 positions match TRBD2. CDR3 size: 13 residues. Germline loops: CDR1 MDHEN, CDR2 SYDVKM. Trimming took 10 bases from V and 7 from J; bases not matched to a gene: 8. The DNA of the CDR3 is TGTGCCAACATCCCCCTAGCGGGAGGGACCCAGTACTTC. The encoded protein is CANIPLAGGTQYF.

This clonotype was found a few times. The rearrangement links TRBV6-5 to TRBJ2-7; perhaps TRBD2 as D (6 bases). With 3 bases removed from V and 6 bases from J, the gap between germline ends came to 9 bases. The germline CDR1 and CDR2 sequences are MNHEY and SVGAGI. The length of the CDR3 is 12 residues. The CDR3 loop is CASSYTEGEQYF. The CDR3 DNA is TGTGCCAGCAGTTATACGGAGGGCGAGCAGTACTTC.

The V call is TRBV6-1, the J call TRBJ2-2; 9 bases agree with TRBD2. The J segment lost 6 bases and the V segment lost 6 bases, leaving 8 bases of the junction unmatched. Germline loops: CDR1 MNHNS, CDR2 SASEGT. This CDR3 is 15 amino acids long. CDR3 sequence: CASSLIAGVPGELFF. The CDR3 DNA is TGTGCCAGCAGCCTAATAGCGGGAGTTCCCGGGGAGCTGTTTTTT.

The V gene is TRBV6-2 or TRBV6-3, the J gene TRBJ2-2, with 11 bases aligning to TRBD2. This CDR3 has 14 residues. V lost 10 bases and J lost 7; bases outside the gene matches: 8. In germline, CDR1 is MNHEY, CDR2 SVGEGT. CDR3 loop: CATLKTSGIGELFF. CDR3 DNA sequence: TGTGCCACCTTAAAGACTAGCGGGATCGGGGAGCTGTTTTTT.

This clonotype was seen only a few times. This chain links TRBV6-2 or TRBV6-3 with TRBJ1-1; D call uncertain. The V and J ends lost 0 bases and 4 bases respectively, with 12 bases between them. The CDR3 covers 15 residues. The germline V gene has CDR1 MNHEY and CDR2 SVGEGT. In nucleotides, the CDR3 is TGTGCCAGCAGTTACTCGGATCTCGCGGGCACTGAAGCTTTCTTT. This translates into CASSYSDLAGTEAFF.

This clonotype was picked up many times. V usage is TRBV7-2 and J usage is TRBJ1-4; no firm D call. Germline V gene sequence: CDR1 SGHTA, CDR2 FQGNSA. This CDR3 region has 14 residues. Trimming stripped 2 bases from V and 4 bases from J, with 8 bases between. CDR3 sequence reads: CASSLLGGNEKLFF. Here the CDR3 DNA reads TGTGCCAGCAGCTTATTAGGTGGTAATGAAAAACTGTTTTTT.

This clonotype showed up many times. The gene calls are TRBV12-3 or TRBV12-4 and TRBJ1-1; TRBD1 is a possible D gene (6 bases). The CDR3 consists of 14 residues. Trimming removed 6 bases at V and 3 bases at J, with 14 bases between. The CDR3 reads CASSFRGGDTEAFF. DNA for the CDR3: TGTGCCAGCAGCTTCAGGGGAGGGGACACTGAAGCTTTCTTT.